The 20 T cell receptor beta chains reported below all come from one sample, sequenced in a study of blood T cell repertoires in COVID-19. Some clones are missing from TCRdb's copy, which holds only in-frame ones; the method was immunoSEQ multiplex PCR. Of 200,000 or so clones listed, more than 85% are singletons. The sample consisted of peripheral blood. The origin of the receptors is a man aged 55-75 years with COVID-19, enrolled during active disease.

The CDR3 loop reads CASLAGLTDTQYF. The CDR3 DNA follows: TGTGCCAGTTTAGCGGGACTCACAGATACGCAGTATTTT. V and J are TRBV2 and TRBJ2-3; 8 bases map to TRBD2. With 9 bases clipped from V and 2 bases from J, the junction kept 4 bases outside the gene matches. Germline V CDR1 and CDR2: SNHLY, FYNNEI. This CDR3 has 13 amino acids.

V is TRBV18 and J is TRBJ1-1; 8 bases are a match to TRBD1. Germline V gene data show CDR1 as KGHSH and CDR2 as LQKENI. V lost 4 bases, J lost 4 bases, and 2 bases stayed unmatched. The CDR3 has 13 residues. CDR3 DNA: TGTGCCAGCTCACAAGGACAGGGCACTGAAGCTTTCTTT. This sequence encodes CASSQGQGTEAFF.

Concerning this clone itself: The sample contains more than one DNA sequence encoding this CDR3. The rearrangement links TRBV11-2 to TRBJ1-1; no clear D. There are 13 residues in the CDR3. Germline V gene lookup returns CDR1 SGHAT and CDR2 FQNNGV. V was pared by 2 bases and J by 0 bases, with 4 bases between. In DNA form, the CDR3 reads TGTGCCAGCAGCTTATCAGTGAACACTGAAGCTTTCTTT. It codes for CASSLSVNTEAFF.

The rearrangement joins TRBV27 to TRBJ2-2; the match to TRBD2 covers 10 bases. This CDR3 spans 17 amino acids. Trimming took 5 bases from V and 3 from J; bases not matched to a gene: 9. In germline, CDR1 is MNHEY, CDR2 SMNVEV (reference sequence). CDR3 amino acids: CASSPTGTSVHTGELFF. For the CDR3, the DNA is TGTGCCAGCAGTCCTACCGGGACTAGCGTTCACACCGGGGAGCTGTTTTTT.

The chain carries TRBV5-4 and TRBJ2-1; the match to TRBD2 covers 10 bases. CDR3 length: 15 residues. CDR1 is SGHNT and CDR2 is YYREEE in the germline V gene (reference sequence). With V trimmed by 6 bases and J by 14 bases, 17 bases remained unmatched. This CDR3 reads CASTSGVLAGVKEFF. The CDR3 nucleotides read TGTGCCAGCACCTCGGGGGTCCTAGCGGGGGTCAAGGAGTTCTTC.

The chain links TRBV18 to TRBJ2-1; the D gene is possibly TRBD1 (5 bases). Germline V gives CDR1 KGHSH, CDR2 LQKENI. This CDR3 has 15 amino acids. Trimming removed 3 bases from V and 2 bases from J, with 11 bases in between. CDR3 in amino acids: CASSPKETAYNEQFF. The DNA of the CDR3 is TGTGCCAGCTCACCTAAAGAGACAGCCTACAATGAGCAGTTCTTC.

The chain links TRBV28 to TRBJ2-7; 8 nucleotides agree with TRBD1. V dropped 3 bases and J dropped 0; count of bases not matched to a gene: 1. This CDR3 is built from 14 residues. Germline V lookup: CDR1 MDHEN, CDR2 SYDVKM. CDR3 DNA: TGTGCCAGCAGTTTGGACAGGGCCTCCTACGAGCAGTACTTC. This codes for CASSLDRASYEQYF.

This rearrangement joins TRBV3-1 (or the pseudogene TRBV3-2) to TRBJ2-3; the match to TRBD1 covers 8 bases. Germline CDR1 and CDR2: LGHDT and YNNKEL (reference sequence). The CDR3 extends over 15 amino acids. V was pared by 4 bases and J by 6 bases, with 9 bases of the junction left unmatched. The CDR3 sequence: CASSPDTTGDDTQYF. DNA for the CDR3: TGTGCCAGCAGCCCCGACACGACAGGGGATGATACGCAGTATTTT.

The chain has TRBV6-2 or TRBV6-3 and TRBJ2-5, with 13 bases fitting TRBD2. The CDR3 length is 17 residues. The junction had 4 bases not matched to a gene; V was cut back by 2 bases and J by 1 base. Germline V gene lookup returns CDR1 MNHEY and CDR2 SVGEGT. Here the CDR3 reads CASSYGGLAGAQETQYF. Written as DNA, the CDR3 is TGTGCCAGCAGTTACGGAGGACTAGCGGGGGCCCAAGAGACCCAGTACTTC.

V usage is TRBV6-5 and J usage is TRBJ1-2, with D perhaps TRBD1 (6 bases). Looked up from germline, CDR1 is MNHEY and CDR2 is SVGAGI. Trimming pared 10 bases from V and 4 bases from J, leaving 22 bases between. The CDR3 sequence is 15 residues long. CDR3 DNA: TGTGCCATCTCCCCGGGACACGGGAATCTCTATGGCTACACCTTC. This translates into CAISPGHGNLYGYTF.

V is TRBV28 and J is TRBJ2-5; TRBD2 aligns across 12 bases. The CDR3 has 15 residues. Germline-derived CDR1 and CDR2 are MDHEN and SYDVKM. V shed 2 bases and J 10 bases; nucleotides not matched to a gene: 8. The CDR3 coding sequence is TGTGCCAGCAGTTTACAGACTAGCGGGGGTTATATCCAGTACTTC. Residues: CASSLQTSGGYIQYF.

The J gene is TRBJ2-3, the V gene TRBV6-5; possible D gene TRBD1, 5 bases. With 0 bases removed from V and 1 base from J, the gap between germline ends came to 8 bases. The germline CDR1 and CDR2 sequences are MNHEY and SVGAGI. This CDR3 has 15 residues. The CDR3 nucleotides read TGTGCCAGCAGTTACTCGGGGCTCCGCACAGATACGCAGTATTTT. Translation: CASSYSGLRTDTQYF.

V and J are TRBV18 and TRBJ1-5, with 7 bases lining up with TRBD1. This CDR3 has 15 residues. The ends lost 2 bases at V and 6 bases at J; junction bases unmatched: 7. Germline V CDR1 and CDR2: KGHSH, LQKENI. DNA of the CDR3: TGTGCCAGCTCACCAGATCCGACAGGGCTTCAGCCCCAGCATTTT. Translated: CASSPDPTGLQPQHF.

The chain employs TRBV7-8 and TRBJ2-3; 8 positions match TRBD1. V gave up 5 bases and J gave up 3 bases; unmatched junction bases: 7. CDR3 length: 15 amino acids. Germline V CDR1 and CDR2: SGHVS, FQNEAQ. CDR3 sequence reads: CASSPQDRATDTQYF. CDR3 sequence (DNA): TGTGCCAGCAGCCCGCAGGACAGGGCGACAGATACGCAGTATTTT.

This chain links TRBV5-1 with TRBJ1-1, with 10 bases identical to TRBD1. The CDR3 is made up of 18 amino acids. CDR1 SGHRS and CDR2 YFSETQ come from the germline V gene. The trim removed 1 base at V and 0 bases at J, leaving 9 bases unmatched. The CDR3 DNA is TGCGCCAGCAGCTTGACAGGACAGGGGGTGTCAATGAACACTGAAGCTTTCTTT. Translating gives CASSLTGQGVSMNTEAFF.

The gene calls are TRBV4-1 and TRBJ1-3; 9 bases are shared with TRBD1. With V trimmed by 6 bases and J by 0 bases, 12 bases remained unmatched. Germline CDR1 and CDR2: MGHRA and YSYEKL. The CDR3 is 18 amino acids. This CDR3 reads CASSPGQGSSYSGNTIYF. CDR3 DNA sequence: TGCGCCAGCAGTCCGGGACAGGGATCTAGCTACTCTGGAAACACCATATATTTT.

The chain uses TRBV5-4 and TRBJ1-2, with D possibly matching TRBD1 (5 bases). The germline gives CDR1 SGHNT, CDR2 YYREEE (reference sequence). The CDR3 is 13 amino acids. Trimming pared 6 bases from V and 2 bases from J, leaving 11 bases between. The CDR3 here is CASIPQGNYGYTF. The CDR3, as DNA: TGTGCCAGCATCCCCCAGGGAAACTATGGCTACACCTTC.

The rearrangement uses TRBV2 and TRBJ2-1; D is unresolved. The V gene lost 2 bases and the J gene lost 8 bases, with 7 bases spanning the gap. The CDR3 spans 12 residues. Germline V lookup: CDR1 SNHLY, CDR2 FYNNEI. In DNA, the CDR3 is TGTGCCAGCAGTGAACCCTTCCATGAGCAGTTCTTC. Its protein product is CASSEPFHEQFF.

CDR3 in amino acids: CASNYWNYGYTF. The DNA of the CDR3 is TGTGCCAGCAACTACTGGAACTATGGCTACACCTTC. The rearrangement uses TRBV12-3 or TRBV12-4 and TRBJ1-2, with D hard to call. The V end was cut by 7 bases, the J end by 2 bases, with 8 bases between. This CDR3 contains 12 residues.

The rearrangement joins TRBV5-8 to TRBJ1-1; 8 bases are a match to TRBD1. Per the germline V gene, CDR1 is SGHTS and CDR2 is YDEGEE. V shed 6 bases, J shed 5 bases, and the junction held 12 bases outside the gene matches. The CDR3 sequence is 15 residues long. CDR3 residues: CASTISGGARTEAFF. The CDR3 coding sequence is TGTGCCAGCACCATATCAGGGGGCGCGCGGACTGAAGCTTTCTTT.